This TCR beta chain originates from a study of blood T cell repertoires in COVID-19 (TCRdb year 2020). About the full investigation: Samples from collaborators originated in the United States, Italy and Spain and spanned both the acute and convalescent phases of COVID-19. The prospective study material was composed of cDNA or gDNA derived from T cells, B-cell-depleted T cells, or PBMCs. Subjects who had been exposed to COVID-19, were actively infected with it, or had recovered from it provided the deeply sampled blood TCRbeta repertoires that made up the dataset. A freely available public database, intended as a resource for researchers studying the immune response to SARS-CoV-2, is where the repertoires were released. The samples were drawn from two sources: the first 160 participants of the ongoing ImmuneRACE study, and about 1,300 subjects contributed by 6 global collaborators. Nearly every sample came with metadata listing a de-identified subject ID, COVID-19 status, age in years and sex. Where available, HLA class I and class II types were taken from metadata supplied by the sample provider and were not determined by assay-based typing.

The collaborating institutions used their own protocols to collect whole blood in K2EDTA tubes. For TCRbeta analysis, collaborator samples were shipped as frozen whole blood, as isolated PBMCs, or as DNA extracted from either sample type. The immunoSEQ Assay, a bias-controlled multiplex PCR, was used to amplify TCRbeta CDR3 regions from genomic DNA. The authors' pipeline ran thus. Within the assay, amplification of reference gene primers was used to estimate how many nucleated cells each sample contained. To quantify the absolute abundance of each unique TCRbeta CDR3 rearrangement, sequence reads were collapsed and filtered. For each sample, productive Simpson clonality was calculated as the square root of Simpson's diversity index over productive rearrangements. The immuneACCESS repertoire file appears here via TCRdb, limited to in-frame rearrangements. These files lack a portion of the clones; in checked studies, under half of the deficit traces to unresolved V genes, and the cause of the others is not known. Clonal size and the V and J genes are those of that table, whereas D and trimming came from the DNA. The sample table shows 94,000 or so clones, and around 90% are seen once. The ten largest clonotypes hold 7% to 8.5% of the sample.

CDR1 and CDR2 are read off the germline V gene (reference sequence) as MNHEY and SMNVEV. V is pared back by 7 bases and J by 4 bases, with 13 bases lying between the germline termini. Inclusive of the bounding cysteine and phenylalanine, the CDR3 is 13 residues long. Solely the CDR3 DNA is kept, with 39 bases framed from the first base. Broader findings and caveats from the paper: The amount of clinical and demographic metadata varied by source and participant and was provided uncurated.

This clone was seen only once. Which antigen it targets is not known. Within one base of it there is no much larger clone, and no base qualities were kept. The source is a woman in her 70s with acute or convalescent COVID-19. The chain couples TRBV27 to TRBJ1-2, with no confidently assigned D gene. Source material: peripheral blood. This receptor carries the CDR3 CASMPREGYGYTF. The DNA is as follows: TGTGCCAGCATGCCGCGGGAGGGCTATGGCTACACCTTC.